These 6 T cell receptor beta chains originate from one sample sequenced in a study of CD4 T cells in relation to SARS-CoV-2 and coronaviruses. Only in-frame clones appear in the TCRdb table, and some are missing; sequencing was by immunoSEQ multiplex PCR. The table has tens of thousands of clones, 93% seen once; the top ten hold around 0.21%. CD4+ T cells from unexposed donors were obtained before the COVID-19 pandemic (2011-2018). Sequencing was performed on naive CD4+ T cells from PBMCs. Subset given: naive CD4+ T cells isolated by negative enrichment. Source of these receptors: a human donor in good health.

The J gene is TRBJ1-4, the V gene TRBV5-1; D gene uncertain. Germline lookup yields CDR1 SGHRS and CDR2 YFSETQ. The CDR3 runs to 15 residues. Trimming cost V 4 bases and J 3 bases, with 13 bases left between them. The CDR3, as DNA: TGCGCCAGCAGCGCCCGACCGACCCCTAATGAAAAACTGTTTTTT. It encodes CASSARPTPNEKLFF.

The CDR3 sequence is CASSLAGGSPYEQYF. The CDR3 DNA reads TGTGCCAGCAGTTTAGCGGGAGGGTCCCCCTACGAGCAGTACTTC. The chain uses TRBV25-1 and TRBJ2-7; 11 nucleotides line up with TRBD2. The germline V gene encodes CDR1 MGHDK and CDR2 SYGVNS. CDR3 length: 15 amino acids. Germline trimming cut 5 bases from V and 2 bases from J; bases unmatched to any gene: 5.

As DNA, the CDR3 is TGTGCCAGCTCATCCGGGATAGCGGGGACATACAATGAGCAGTTCTTC. Translating it yields CASSSGIAGTYNEQFF. The chain combines TRBV18 with TRBJ2-1; 8 bases are shared with TRBD2. The germline V gene has CDR1 KGHSH and CDR2 LQKENI. J lost 4 bases, V lost 5 bases, and 10 bases had no gene match. The CDR3 runs to 16 residues. Complete variable domain (other parts from reference TRBV18 and TRBJ2-1): NAGVMQNPRHLVRRRGQEARLRCSPMKGHSHVYWYRQLPEEGLKFMVYLQKENIIDESGMPKERFSAEFPKEGPSILRIQQVVRGDSAAYFCASSSGIAGTYNEQFFGPGTRLTVL.

The chain employs TRBV5-1 and TRBJ2-1; TRBD2 matches 13 bases. The germline CDR1 and CDR2 sequences are SGHRS and YFSETQ. The CDR3 consists of 15 residues. The junction had 5 bases not matched to a gene; V was cut back by 5 bases and J by 6 bases. CDR3 residues: CASSLLAGGRNEQFF. The DNA for the CDR3 is TGCGCCAGCAGTCTACTAGCGGGGGGGCGCAATGAGCAGTTCTTC.

The rearrangement uses TRBV6-7 and TRBJ2-6; D is unresolved. TRBV6-7 is placed among ORFs of uncertain function. CDR3 length: 16 residues. The V end was cut by 10 bases, the J end by 0 bases, with 16 bases between. CDR3 protein: CAMEQRSYSGANVLTF. The CDR3 DNA reads TGTGCCATGGAACAACGCAGCTACTCTGGGGCCAACGTCCTGACTTTC.

The rearrangement links TRBV5-4 to TRBJ2-7, with 9 bases matching TRBD2. V dropped 3 bases and J dropped 2; count of bases not matched to a gene: 18. The CDR3 loop spans 19 amino acids. The germline gives CDR1 SGHNT, CDR2 YYREEE (reference sequence). CDR3 coding DNA: TGTGCCAGCAGCTCCCAGTTACTAGCGGGCGGGAAGGCTCCCTACGAGCAGTACTTC. It codes for CASSSQLLAGGKAPYEQYF.